The 18 T cell receptor beta chains presented below share a single source sample, sequenced in a study of blood T cell repertoires in COVID-19. TCRdb keeps only in-frame clones here, not all; method: immunoSEQ multiplex PCR. This table has 150,000 to 200,000 clones, roughly 90% appearing once. Source material: peripheral blood. These receptors originate from a man aged 18-30 years with acute or convalescent COVID-19.

V usage is TRBV27 and J usage is TRBJ2-4; maybe TRBD1 (6 bases). Germline CDR1 and CDR2: MNHEY and SMNVEV (reference sequence). V lost 5 bases and J 9 bases, leaving 17 bases between the germline ends. This CDR3 is built from 14 residues. The CDR3: CASSQGTTWGIQYF. In nucleotides, the CDR3 is TGTGCCAGCAGTCAGGGGACAACCTGGGGCATTCAGTACTTC.

The rearrangement links TRBV7-9 to TRBJ1-4; 8 bases align to TRBD1. Trimming at V came to 5 bases and at J to 8 bases, leaving 10 bases not matched to a gene. The CDR3 length is 15 residues. Germline CDR1 and CDR2: SEHNR and FQNEAQ (reference sequence). The CDR3 loop is CASSRTDRAEEKLFF. The CDR3, as DNA: TGTGCCAGCAGCCGAACGGACAGGGCTGAGGAAAAACTGTTTTTT.

The chain carries TRBV9 and TRBJ1-1; possible D gene TRBD1, 5 bases. The CDR3 is 19 amino acids. The V gene's germline CDR1 is SGDLS and CDR2 YYNGEE. V dropped 3 bases and J dropped 4 bases, with 28 bases sitting between them. CDR3: CASSADSLGQGRSTTEAFF. DNA of the CDR3: TGTGCCAGCAGCGCCGACTCGCTGGGGCAAGGAAGGTCTACCACTGAAGCTTTCTTT.

The V call is TRBV30, the J call TRBJ1-1; 8 nucleotides agree with TRBD1. CDR3 length: 14 amino acids. V was pared by 3 bases and J by 1 base, with 4 bases of the junction left unmatched. Germline lookup yields CDR1 GTSNPN and CDR2 SVGIG (reference sequence). The CDR3 sequence: CAWSTGGRNTEAFF. The CDR3 coding sequence is TGTGCCTGGAGCACAGGGGGTAGGAACACTGAAGCTTTCTTT.

V usage is TRBV6-1 and J usage is TRBJ1-1, with D tentatively TRBD1 (5 bases). Trimming took 1 base from V and 0 from J, leaving 15 bases between them. There are 17 residues in the CDR3. Germline CDR1 reads MNHNS; CDR2 reads SASEGT. Here the CDR3 reads CASSEGDWGVLNTEAFF. Here the CDR3 DNA reads TGTGCCAGCAGTGAAGGCGATTGGGGGGTCTTGAACACTGAAGCTTTCTTT.

The chain has TRBV4-1 and TRBJ1-3; no definite D call. The germline V and J ends were trimmed by 3 bases and 8 bases, with 11 bases remaining between them. The CDR3 extends over 13 amino acids. CDR1 is MGHRA and CDR2 is YSYEKL in the germline V gene. CDR3 nucleotide sequence: TGCGCCAGCAGCCAGCGGGGAATCGACACCATATATTTT. Translating it yields CASSQRGIDTIYF.

The V and J genes are TRBV5-6 and TRBJ2-2; D is uncertain. Germline V gene data show CDR1 as SGHDT and CDR2 as YYEEEE. CDR3 length: 14 amino acids. V gave up 3 bases and J gave up 4 bases, with 10 bases separating them. The CDR3, as DNA: TGTGCCAGCAGCTCGACTCTATTCACCGGGGAGCTGTTTTTT. It encodes CASSSTLFTGELFF.

This chain connects TRBV12-5 to TRBJ1-6; D perhaps matches TRBD1 (6 bases). Trimming left V 4 bases short and J 10 bases short, with 20 bases between. The germline gives CDR1 LGHNT, CDR2 FRNRAP. The CDR3 extends over 16 amino acids. Here the CDR3 DNA reads TGTGCTAGTGGTTCCAAGACAGGACAAGAGAGATCACCCCTCCACTTT. This codes for CASGSKTGQERSPLHF.

The genes are TRBV11-2 and TRBJ1-2; no reliable D call. CDR1 and CDR2 (germline): SGHAT, FQNNGV. This CDR3 is built from 13 residues. Trimming cost V 6 bases and J 1 base, with 9 bases left between them. CDR3 residues: CASRPWLNYGYTF. The CDR3 coding sequence is TGTGCCAGCAGGCCTTGGCTTAACTATGGCTACACCTTC.

The chain employs TRBV18 and TRBJ1-1, with TRBD1 identical over 7 bases. V dropped 6 bases and J dropped 2; count of bases not matched to a gene: 9. CDR3 length: 15 residues. Germline V lookup: CDR1 KGHSH, CDR2 LQKENI. CDR3: CASSPGKGANTEAFF. The CDR3 nucleotides read TGTGCCAGCTCCCCGGGGAAGGGGGCTAACACTGAAGCTTTCTTT.

The chain recombines TRBV10-3 with TRBJ1-3; 10 nucleotides line up with TRBD1. V shed 7 bases, J shed 2 bases, and the junction held 5 bases outside the gene matches. Germline V CDR1 and CDR2: ENHRY, SYGVKD. CDR3 length: 15 residues. The CDR3 nucleotides are TGTGCCATCACATTGGGGACAGGGGCTGGAAACACCATATATTTT. Protein product: CAITLGTGAGNTIYF.

This clone was picked up one time. The genes are TRBV27 and TRBJ2-7, with 7 bases matching TRBD1. The J segment lost 5 bases and the V segment lost 6 bases, leaving 13 bases of the junction unmatched. This CDR3 is 15 amino acids long. Per germline, CDR1 MNHEY and CDR2 SMNVEV (reference sequence). Here the CDR3 DNA reads TGTGCCAGCAGCGGAGACAGGGACGGTTTCCACGAGCAGTACTTC. Protein product: CASSGDRDGFHEQYF.

The V gene is TRBV29-1, the J gene TRBJ1-2; D remains ambiguous. Trimming left V 4 bases short and J 4 bases short, with 16 bases between. The germline V gene encodes CDR1 SQVTM and CDR2 ANQGSEA. The CDR3 runs 14 residues. DNA for the CDR3: TGCAGCGTTGGACTACCGAGTCGGAGCTATGGCTACACCTTC. It encodes CSVGLPSRSYGYTF. Variable domain in full (rest from reference TRBV29-1 and TRBJ1-2): SAVISQKPSRDICQRGTSLTIQCQVDSQVTMMFWYRQQPGQSLTLIATANQGSEATYESGFVIDKFPISRPNLTFSTLTVSNMSPEDSSIYLCSVGLPSRSYGYTFGSGTRLTVV.

The genes are TRBV19 and TRBJ1-2; D is uncertain. Looked up from germline, CDR1 is LNHDA and CDR2 is SQIVND (reference sequence). The CDR3 has 15 residues. V was pared by 6 bases and J by 0 bases, with 14 bases between. The CDR3 DNA reads as TGTGCCAGTAGGAGGAATCCCGTGACTAACTATGGCTACACCTTC. This translates into CASRRNPVTNYGYTF.

The rearrangement joins TRBV13 to TRBJ2-3; 14 bases map to TRBD2. The CDR3 length is 16 residues. The ends lost 3 bases at V and 5 bases at J; junction bases unmatched: 4. CDR1 is PRHDT and CDR2 is FYEKMQ in the germline V gene (reference sequence). This chain's CDR3 is CASSLTSGRAQDTQYF. CDR3 nucleotides: TGTGCCAGCAGCTTGACTAGCGGGAGGGCCCAAGATACGCAGTATTTT.

This clone was detected only a few times. The CDR3 loop reads CASSEGLAGGLNEQFF. As DNA, the CDR3 is TGTGCCAGCAGTGAGGGACTAGCGGGGGGGCTCAATGAGCAGTTCTTC. The rearrangement uses TRBV2 and TRBJ2-1; TRBD2 agrees at 16 bases. The germline V gene has CDR1 SNHLY and CDR2 FYNNEI. The CDR3 has 16 amino acids. With 3 bases clipped from V and 6 bases from J, the junction kept 2 bases outside the gene matches.

The chain combines TRBV19 with TRBJ1-2; the D gene is possibly TRBD1 (5 bases). V lost 3 bases and J lost 2, with 22 bases in between. The CDR3 extends over 18 amino acids. Germline CDR1 is LNHDA and CDR2 is SQIVND (reference sequence). This CDR3 reads CASSIVGAGRNRNYGYTF. The CDR3 DNA is TGTGCCAGTAGTATCGTCGGGGCGGGGCGGAACCGCAACTATGGCTACACCTTC.

V is TRBV4-1 and J is TRBJ1-1; D ambiguous. The CDR3 has 16 amino acids. V was pared by 3 bases and J by 2 bases, with 16 bases between. Looked up from germline, CDR1 is MGHRA and CDR2 is YSYEKL. CDR3 bases: TGCGCCAGCAGCCATTCCTGGTACCGGGATAACACTGAAGCTTTCTTT. This codes for CASSHSWYRDNTEAFF.